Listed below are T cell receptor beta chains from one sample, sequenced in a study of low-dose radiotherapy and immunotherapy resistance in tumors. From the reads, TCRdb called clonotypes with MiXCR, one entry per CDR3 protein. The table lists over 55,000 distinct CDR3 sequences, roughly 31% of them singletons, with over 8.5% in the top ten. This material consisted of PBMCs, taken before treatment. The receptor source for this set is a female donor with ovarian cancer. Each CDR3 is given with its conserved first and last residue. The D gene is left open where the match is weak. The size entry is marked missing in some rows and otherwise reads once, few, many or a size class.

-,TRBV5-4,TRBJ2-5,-,CASSPRSGRQETQYF,TGTGCCAGCAGCCCCCGGTCGGGGAGGCAAGAGACCCAGTACTTC
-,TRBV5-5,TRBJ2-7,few,CASSATGTGVYEQYF,TGTGCCAGCAGTGCTACCGGGACGGGTGTCTACGAGCAGTACTTC
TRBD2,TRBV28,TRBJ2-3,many,CASSTPGLAGAASTDTQYF,TGTGCCAGCAGTACCCCGGGACTAGCGGGGGCGGCTAGCACAGATACGCAGTATTTT
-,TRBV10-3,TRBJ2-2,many,CAIRPGQNTGELFF,TGTGCCATCAGACCGGGACAGAACACCGGGGAGCTGTTTTTT
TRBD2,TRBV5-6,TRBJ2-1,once,CASSHGLADNEQFF,TGTGCCAGCAGTCACGGACTAGCGGACAATGAGCAGTTCTTC
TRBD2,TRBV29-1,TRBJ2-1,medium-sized,CSVAGTSNYNEQFF,TGCAGCGTCGCAGGGACTAGCAACTACAATGAGCAGTTCTTC
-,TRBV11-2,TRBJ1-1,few,CASSQPGAGAEAFF,TGCGCCAGCAGCCAACCTGGGGCGGGAGCTGAAGCTTTCTTT
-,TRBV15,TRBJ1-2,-,CATSRAGVGYTF,TGTGCCACCAGCAGAGCTGGGGTTGGCTACACCTTC
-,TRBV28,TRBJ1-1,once,CASSLHGLLNTEAFF,TGTGCCAGCAGCCTACATGGACTCTTGAACACTGAAGCTTTCTTT
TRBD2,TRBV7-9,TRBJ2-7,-,CASSHSGSLPYEQYF,TGTGCCAGCAGCCATAGCGGGAGCCTTCCCTACGAGCAGTACTTC
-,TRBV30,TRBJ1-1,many,CAWSVNPGVGTEAFF,TGTGCCTGGAGTGTCAATCCCGGGGTAGGCACTGAAGCTTTCTTT
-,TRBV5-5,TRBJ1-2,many,CASSLSTSGPSYGYTF,TGCGCCAGCAGCTTGTCGACCTCCGGGCCGAGCTATGGCTACACCTTC
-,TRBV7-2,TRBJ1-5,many,CASSQGGRNQPQHF,TGTGCCAGCAGCCAAGGGGGGCGGAATCAGCCCCAGCATTTT
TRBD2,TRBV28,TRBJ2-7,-,CASSLAGLSYEQYF,TGTGCCAGCAGCTTAGCGGGCCTTTCCTACGAGCAGTACTTC
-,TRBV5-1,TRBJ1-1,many,CASSLAGRGSRAFF,TGCGCCAGCAGCTTGGCCGGCCGGGGGTCGAGGGCTTTCTTT
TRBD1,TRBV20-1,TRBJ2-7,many,CSAGAGGPYEQYF,TGCAGTGCTGGGGCAGGGGGCCCCTACGAGCAGTACTTC
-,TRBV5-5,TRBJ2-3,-,CASRVEASTDTQYF,TGTGCCAGCAGAGTCGAGGCTAGCACAGATACGCAGTATTTT
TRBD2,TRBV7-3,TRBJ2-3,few,CASSLRRGADTQYF,TGTGCCAGCAGCTTAAGGCGGGGGGCAGATACGCAGTATTTT
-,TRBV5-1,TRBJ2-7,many,CASSLEGAGILSEQYF,TGCGCCAGCAGCTTGGAAGGAGCAGGGATTTTAAGCGAGCAGTACTTC
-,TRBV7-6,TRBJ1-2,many,CASSLGQNFDGYTF,TGTGCCAGCAGCTTAGGCCAAAACTTCGACGGCTACACCTTC
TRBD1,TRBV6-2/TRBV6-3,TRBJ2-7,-,CASSQDRGLTYEQYF,TGTGCCAGCAGTCAAGACAGGGGGCTAACCTACGAGCAGTACTTC
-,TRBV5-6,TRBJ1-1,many,CASSLKESAEAFF,TGTGCCAGCAGCTTGAAGGAAAGCGCTGAAGCTTTCTTT
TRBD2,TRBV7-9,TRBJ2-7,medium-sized,CASSPGLAGEGSSYEQYF,TGTGCCAGCAGCCCGGGACTAGCGGGAGAGGGGAGCTCCTACGAGCAGTACTTC
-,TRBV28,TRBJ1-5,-,CASSLWNQPQHF,TGTGCCAGCAGTTTATGGAATCAGCCCCAGCATTTT
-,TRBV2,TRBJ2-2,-,CASAQLVGELFF,TGTGCCAGTGCCCAGCTCGTGGGGGAGCTGTTTTTT
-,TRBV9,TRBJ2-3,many,CASSIRTRSTDTQYF,TGTGCCAGCAGCATCCGGACACGGAGCACAGATACGCAGTATTTT
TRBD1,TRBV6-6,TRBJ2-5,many,CASSGTGRQETQYF,TGTGCCAGCAGTGGGACAGGGCGACAAGAGACCCAGTACTTC
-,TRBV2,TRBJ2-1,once,CASRSDGSSYNEQFF,TGTGCCAGCAGGTCCGACGGCAGCTCCTACAATGAGCAGTTCTTC
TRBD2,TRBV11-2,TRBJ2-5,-,CASSDPGRASKTQYF,TGTGCCAGCAGCGATCCCGGGAGGGCCTCGAAGACCCAGTACTTC
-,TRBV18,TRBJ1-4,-,CASSPGARSNEKLFF,TGTGCCAGCTCACCAGGTGCCAGGTCGAATGAAAAACTGTTTTTT
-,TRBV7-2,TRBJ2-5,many,CASSLGGLAVMMGETQYF,TGTGCCAGCAGCTTAGGAGGGTTGGCAGTAATGATGGGAGAGACCCAGTACTTC
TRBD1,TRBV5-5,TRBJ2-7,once,CASSLESPGTVDKSYEQYF,TGTGCCAGCAGCCTAGAATCCCCTGGGACAGTGGATAAGTCGTACGAGCAGTACTTC
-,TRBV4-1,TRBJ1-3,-,CASSQDPSYSGNTIYF,TGCGCCAGCAGCCAAGATCCGTCCTACTCTGGAAACACCATATATTTT
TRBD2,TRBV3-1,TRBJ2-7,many,CASSRSGLAGIYEQYF,TGTGCCAGCAGCAGATCGGGACTAGCGGGGATCTACGAGCAGTACTTC
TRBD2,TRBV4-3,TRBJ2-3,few,CASSQSSGLAGSTDTQYF,TGCGCCAGCAGCCAATCTAGTGGACTAGCGGGGAGCACAGATACGCAGTATTTT